The 7 T cell receptor beta chains presented below share a single source sample, sequenced in a study of radiation and T cells in renal cell carcinoma. This sample's time point: blood 4 weeks post-SBRT, at nephrectomy. Treatment meaning: 15 Gy SBRT to primary tumor, nephrectomy 4 weeks later. Sequencing used immunoSEQ multiplex PCR; TCRdb keeps in-frame clones, though not all of them. Among around 170,000 clones listed, about nine tenths were seen once. Here the sequenced sample was blood, taken from a patient whose treatment included radiotherapy and nephrectomy. These receptors originate from a woman aged 45-60 years with renal cell carcinoma.

The chain is built from TRBV18 and TRBJ2-7; D not certain. The CDR3 extends over 14 amino acids. Germline loops: CDR1 KGHSH, CDR2 LQKENI. The V and J ends lost 2 bases and 3 bases respectively, with 11 bases between them. This chain's CDR3 is CASSPGAWSYEQYF. As DNA, the CDR3 is TGTGCCAGCTCACCAGGTGCCTGGAGCTACGAGCAGTACTTC.

The V gene is TRBV5-5, the J gene TRBJ1-2; tentatively, D is TRBD1 (5 bases). V lost 1 base, J lost 5 bases, and 15 bases lay in between. Per the germline V gene, CDR1 is SGHKS and CDR2 is YYEKEE (reference sequence). CDR3 size: 15 residues. The CDR3 DNA sequence: TGTGCCAGCAGCTTGTCACCCGGGACGGCTTATGGCTACACCTTC. It translates to CASSLSPGTAYGYTF.

The chain links TRBV10-1 to TRBJ2-7; D possibly uses TRBD1 or TRBD2 (5 bases each). This CDR3 comprises 16 residues. V was shortened by 4 bases and J by 0 bases, with 16 bases between the two germline ends. Germline lookup yields CDR1 WNHNN and CDR2 SYGVQD (reference sequence). CDR3 protein: CASSASTGTASYEQYF. CDR3 bases: TGCGCCAGCAGTGCCTCCACCGGGACGGCCTCCTACGAGCAGTACTTC.

The J gene is TRBJ2-7, the V gene TRBV4-3, with a weak D call TRBD1 (5 bases). Per germline, CDR1 LGHNA and CDR2 YSLEER. V lost 3 bases and J 0 bases, leaving 12 bases between the germline ends. The CDR3 has 15 residues. Written as DNA, the CDR3 is TGCGCCAGCAGCCACCGACAGACAACCTCCTACGAGCAGTACTTC. Amino acids: CASSHRQTTSYEQYF.

This clone was seen more than once but under ten times. The chain uses TRBV6-1 and TRBJ2-2; 11 bases are a match to TRBD1. Germline-derived CDR1 and CDR2 are MNHNS and SASEGT. J lost 6 bases, V lost 2 bases, and 14 bases had no gene match. The CDR3 has 19 amino acids. In DNA form, the CDR3 reads TGTGCCAGCAGTGAAAGGCCGGGACAGGGGGTGCGGAGCGCCGGGGAGCTGTTTTTT. This translates into CASSERPGQGVRSAGELFF.

The V call is TRBV7-3, the J call TRBJ1-2, with D possibly TRBD1 on 5 matching bases. V was clipped by 4 bases and J by 11 bases, with 14 bases between them. CDR1 and CDR2 (germline): SGHTA, FQGTGA. This CDR3 region has 12 residues. The CDR3: CASSSGTGTYTF. The CDR3 DNA reads TGTGCCAGCAGCTCCGGGACGGGAACGTACACCTTC.

The rearrangement links TRBV19 to TRBJ2-7, with 11 positions matching TRBD2. Germline V gene lookup returns CDR1 LNHDA and CDR2 SQIVND (reference sequence). The CDR3 is 14 amino acids. V lost 5 bases, J lost 5 bases, and 5 bases stayed unmatched. CDR3 sequence reads: CASSSSGGKNEQYF. CDR3 nucleotides: TGTGCCAGTAGTTCTAGCGGGGGGAAGAACGAGCAGTACTTC.